This entry lists 17 T cell receptor beta chains sequenced from one sample in a study of tumor-infiltrating lymphocytes in primary liver carcinoma. Priming with a constant-region primer yielded TCR beta cDNA from 400 to 500 ng total RNA. Slightly modified ARM-PCR with three nested multiplex PCR rounds yielded TCR beta libraries. Forward primers for TRBV1-TRBV30 and a C-beta reverse primer served the first two PCR rounds, at roughly 10 cycles each. TCRdb reanalysed the multiplex PCR reads using MiXCR and keeps one entry per CDR3 protein. Among about 310,000 distinct CDR3 sequences listed, more than 55% were seen once. It was unsorted whole blood that yielded blood RNA, and germline DNA was also extracted. The sample comprised peripheral blood. These receptors were taken from a woman between 25 and 40 years old with primary liver carcinoma and hepatitis B virus infection.

At least ten counts were recorded for this clonotype. The V gene is TRBV12-3 or TRBV12-4, the J gene TRBJ2-5; 13 nucleotides match TRBD2. The V gene end was trimmed by 5 bases and the J gene end by 1 base; junction bases not matched to a gene: 4. The CDR3 runs to 16 residues. CDR3 loop: CASSPGLAGAQETQYF. Here the CDR3 DNA reads TGTGCCAGCAGTCCCGGACTAGCGGGAGCCCAAGAGACCCAGTACTTC.

V gene TRBV6-4 combines with J gene TRBJ2-3; D is ambiguous. Germline V gives CDR1 MRHNA, CDR2 SNTAGT. The CDR3 has 13 amino acids. V was clipped by 6 bases and J by 6 bases, with 13 bases between them. The CDR3 region has the DNA TGTGCCAGCAGCCTTGACGTGGGCGATACGCAGTATTTT. Its translation: CASSLDVGDTQYF.

The gene calls are TRBV12-3 or TRBV12-4 and TRBJ2-7; D remains unclear. The CDR3 sequence is 13 residues long. V was shortened by 10 bases and J by 3 bases, with 16 bases between the two germline ends. As DNA, the CDR3 is TGTGCCAACCCACTATATAAAAGCTACGAGCAGTACTTC. Protein: CANPLYKSYEQYF.

The rearrangement links TRBV4-2 to TRBJ1-6; TRBD1 matches 8 bases. Germline V gene lookup returns CDR1 LGHNA and CDR2 YNFKEQ. Losses at the gene ends were 0 bases for V and 9 bases for J; bases not matched to a gene: 7. CDR3 length equals 16 residues. The DNA of the CDR3 is TGTGCCAGCAGCCAAGATAGAGGACAGGGAATTTCACCCCTCCACTTT. Protein product: CASSQDRGQGISPLHF.

This sequence joins TRBV7-3 and TRBJ1-3; D is unresolved. Germline CDR1 SGHTA, CDR2 FQGTGA. V was pared by 4 bases and J by 2 bases, with 6 bases between. The CDR3 has 13 amino acids. The CDR3 sequence is CASSSRPGNTIYF. The CDR3 nucleotides read TGTGCCAGCAGCTCTCGTCCTGGAAACACCATATATTTT.

V gene TRBV7-9 combines with J gene TRBJ2-7, with D maybe TRBD2 (5 bases). V was cut by 5 bases and J by 2 bases, with 10 bases left in between. Per the germline V gene, CDR1 is SEHNR and CDR2 is FQNEAQ (reference sequence). The CDR3 runs 13 residues. The DNA for the CDR3 is TGTGCCAGCAGCCACGGACTCCCCTACGAGCAGTACTTC. This encodes CASSHGLPYEQYF.

With regard to this clonotype: A much larger clonotype is one base distant, so this may be a read error. V gene TRBV10-3 combines with J gene TRBJ1-2; 11 positions match TRBD1. The CDR3 is made up of 15 amino acids. Germline CDR1 reads ENHRY; CDR2 reads SYGVKD. The CDR3: CVISEGQGARYGYTF. The DNA for the CDR3 is TGTGTCATCAGTGAAGGACAGGGGGCACGCTATGGCTACACCTTC.

This clonotype was observed once. A much larger clone differs from this one at a single base, so this may be a read error. This chain joins TRBV4-2 and TRBJ2-5; possibly TRBD2 for D (5 bases). Germline lookup yields CDR1 LGHNA and CDR2 YNFKEQ. The CDR3 covers 16 residues. The CDR3 is CASSRASGTLQETQCF. CDR3 nucleotide sequence: TGTGCCAGCAGCCGAGCATCGGGAACCCTCCAAGAGACCCAGTGCTTC.

With respect to this clonotype: Germline is not matched at one junction end, which may reflect a read error. V and J are TRBV11-2 and TRBJ2-6; D remains unclear. The germline V gene encodes CDR1 SGHAT and CDR2 FQNNGV. This CDR3 has 13 residues. In DNA form, the CDR3 reads TGTGCAAGCAGTCTCCCTGGGGCCAACGTCCTGACTTTC. This translates into CASSLPGANVLTF.

Details on this clonotype: This sequence may be a read error, since a much larger clone differs from it by one base. The chain recombines TRBV6-2 or TRBV6-3 with TRBJ2-7; tentatively, D is TRBD2 (5 bases). This CDR3 region has 15 residues. V lost 7 bases and J lost 6, with 22 bases in between. Germline CDR1 reads MNHEY; CDR2 reads SVGEGT. CDR3 nucleotides: TGTGCCAGCAAGACGCTAGCTCGGAGTCCCCTCGAGCAGTACTTC. Amino acid sequence: CASKTLARSPLEQYF.

As concerns this clonotype: This may be a read error: a much more frequent sequence differs by one nucleotide. V is TRBV14 and J is TRBJ1-4, with 7 positions matching TRBD1. The V gene end was trimmed by 2 bases and the J gene end by 8 bases; junction bases not matched to a gene: 8. CDR1 is SGHDN, CDR2 FVKESK, per germline. CDR3 length equals 15 residues. CDR3 in DNA: TGTGCCAGCAGCCAATCGACAGGGTCGGTGGAAAAACTGTTTTTT. It encodes CASSQSTGSVEKLFF.

The chain couples TRBV6-2 or TRBV6-3 to TRBJ2-7; no reliable D call. The CDR3 sequence is 13 residues long. Trimming removed 6 bases from V and 1 base from J, with 10 bases in between. Germline V lookup: CDR1 MNHEY, CDR2 SVGEGT. The CDR3 DNA is TGTGCCAGCAGGTGGACCGATTCCTACGAGCAGTACTTC. Protein: CASRWTDSYEQYF.

This clonotype was recorded at least ten times. The chain is built from TRBV11-2 and TRBJ2-1; TRBD2 matches at 10 bases. J lost 6 bases, V lost 4 bases, and 6 bases had no gene match. The germline CDR1 and CDR2 sequences are SGHAT and FQNNGV. CDR3 size: 15 residues. This CDR3 is CASSSGLALSNEQFF. DNA for the CDR3: TGTGCCAGCAGCTCGGGACTAGCGCTTTCCAATGAGCAGTTCTTC.

This clonotype appeared a few times. V is TRBV29-1 and J is TRBJ2-7; TRBD2 might be the D (5 bases). This CDR3 comprises 13 residues. The V and J ends lost 2 bases and 7 bases respectively, with 15 bases between them. Germline assignment: CDR1 SQVTM and CDR2 ANQGSEA. The CDR3 bases are TGCAGCGTTGAAAGGGCAAGCGGAGAGGAGCAGTACTTC. It is translated as CSVERASGEEQYF.

This clonotype was counted ten times or more. The chain combines TRBV12-3 or TRBV12-4 with TRBJ2-3; a possible D gene is TRBD2 (6 bases). The CDR3 is made up of 13 amino acids. Between the trimmed V and J ends, which lost 6 bases and 6 bases, there was a span of 13 bases. In DNA, the CDR3 is TGTGCCAGCAGAAAGCGGGCAGGCGATACGCAGTATTTT. It specifies CASRKRAGDTQYF.

As concerns this clonotype: One end of the junction is discordant with germline, which a read error may explain. The rearrangement links TRBV11-2 to TRBJ2-5; D unclear. The CDR3 is 14 residues long. Germline assignment: CDR1 SGHAT and CDR2 FQNNGV. The CDR3 DNA reads TGCGCCAGCAGCTTAAGAGGTTACCAAGAGACCCACTTTTTC. Translated, it gives CASSLRGYQETHFF.

This clonotype was seen a few times. J is TRBJ2-5 and V is TRBV4-2; D remains ambiguous. Germline V CDR1 and CDR2: LGHNA, YNFKEQ. The CDR3 totals 13 residues. Trimming removed 0 bases from V and 4 bases from J, with 6 bases in between. The CDR3 spells CASSQDVVETQYF. The CDR3 DNA follows: TGTGCCAGCAGCCAAGATGTGGTAGAGACCCAGTACTTC.